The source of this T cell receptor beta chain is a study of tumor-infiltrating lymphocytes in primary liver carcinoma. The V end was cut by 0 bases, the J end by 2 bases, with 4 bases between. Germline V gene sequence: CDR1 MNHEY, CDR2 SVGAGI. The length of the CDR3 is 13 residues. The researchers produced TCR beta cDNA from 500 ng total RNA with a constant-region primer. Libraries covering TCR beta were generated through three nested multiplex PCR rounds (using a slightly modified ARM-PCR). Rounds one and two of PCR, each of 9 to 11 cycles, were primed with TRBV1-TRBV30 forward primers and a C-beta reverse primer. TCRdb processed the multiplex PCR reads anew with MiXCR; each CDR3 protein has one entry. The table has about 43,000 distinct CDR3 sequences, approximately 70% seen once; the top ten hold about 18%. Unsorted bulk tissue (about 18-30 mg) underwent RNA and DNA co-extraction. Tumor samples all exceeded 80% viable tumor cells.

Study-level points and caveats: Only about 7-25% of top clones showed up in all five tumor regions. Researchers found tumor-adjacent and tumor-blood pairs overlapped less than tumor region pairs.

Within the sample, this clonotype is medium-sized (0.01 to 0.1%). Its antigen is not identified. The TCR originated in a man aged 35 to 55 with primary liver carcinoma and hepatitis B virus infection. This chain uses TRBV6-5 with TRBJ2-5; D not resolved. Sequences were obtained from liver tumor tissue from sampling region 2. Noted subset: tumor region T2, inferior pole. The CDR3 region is CASSYSGQETQYF. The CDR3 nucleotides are TGTGCCAGCAGTTACTCGGGTCAAGAGACCCAGTACTTC.